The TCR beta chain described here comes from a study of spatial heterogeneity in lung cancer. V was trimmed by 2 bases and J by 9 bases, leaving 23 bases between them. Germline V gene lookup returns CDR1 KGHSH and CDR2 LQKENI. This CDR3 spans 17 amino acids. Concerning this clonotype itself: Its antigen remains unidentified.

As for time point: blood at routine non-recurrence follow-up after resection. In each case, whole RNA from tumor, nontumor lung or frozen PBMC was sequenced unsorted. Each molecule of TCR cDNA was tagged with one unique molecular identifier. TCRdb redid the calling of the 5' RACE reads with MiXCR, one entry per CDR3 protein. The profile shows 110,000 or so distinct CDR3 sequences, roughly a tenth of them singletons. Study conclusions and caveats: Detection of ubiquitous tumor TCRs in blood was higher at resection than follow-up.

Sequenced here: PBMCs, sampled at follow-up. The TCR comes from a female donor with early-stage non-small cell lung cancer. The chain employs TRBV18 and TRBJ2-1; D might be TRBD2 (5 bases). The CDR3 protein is CASSPGLAGSSGGEQFF. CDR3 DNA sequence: TGTGCCAGCTCACCAGGGCTAGCAGGATCATCGGGCGGTGAGCAGTTCTTC.